One sample yielded the 6 T cell receptor beta chains listed below, sequenced in a study of regulatory T cells in long-lasting Graves disease. Time point noted: newly diagnosed GD, antithyroid drugs for less than 3 months. Extracted RNA from PBMCs served as the source of the TCR library. Construction of TCR beta libraries relied on iRepertoire HTBI primers and on Arm-PCR targeting CDR3 regions. TCRdb re-called the multiplex PCR reads with MiXCR, one entry per CDR3 protein. Of a few hundred thousand distinct CDR3 sequences in the sample, over 15% were seen once. These same data were also listed under a study on T cells in Graves' hyperthyroidism and ophthalmopathy.

The sequenced sample was peripheral blood mononuclear cells (PBMCs), obtained at new diagnosis, from a patient treated with antithyroid drugs. The receptors were sampled from a woman younger than 30 with Graves disease.

This clonotype was picked up many times. The chain combines TRBV5-1 with TRBJ2-3; D ambiguous. CDR1 is SGHRS, CDR2 YFSETQ, per germline. Trimming pared 2 bases from V and 1 base from J, leaving 11 bases between. The CDR3 length is 15 residues. The CDR3 protein is CASSFDPSGTDTQYF. The CDR3 region has the DNA TGCGCCAGCAGCTTCGATCCGTCTGGCACAGATACGCAGTATTTT.

This clonotype was observed many times. The chain links TRBV2 to TRBJ2-1; perhaps TRBD2 as D (5 bases). Per germline, CDR1 SNHLY and CDR2 FYNNEI. This CDR3 is built from 15 residues. V was shortened by 7 bases and J by 3 bases, with 16 bases between the two germline ends. As DNA, the CDR3 is TGTGCCAGCACCCAAGCGGCTATTGGCTACAATGAGCAGTTCTTC. It is translated as CASTQAAIGYNEQFF.

The sample holds many counts of this clonotype. V usage is TRBV20-1 and J usage is TRBJ2-3, with D tentatively TRBD2 (5 bases). The CDR3 totals 13 residues. Looked up from germline, CDR1 is DFQATT and CDR2 is SNEGSKA (reference sequence). Trimming left V 6 bases short and J 6 bases short, with 16 bases between. CDR3 sequence reads: CSAQGLLADTQYF. DNA for the CDR3: TGCAGTGCCCAAGGACTTCTCGCTGATACGCAGTATTTT.

The chain employs TRBV6-2 or TRBV6-3 and TRBJ1-3; D call uncertain. Germline assignment: CDR1 MNHEY and CDR2 SVGEGT. The CDR3 sequence is 15 residues long. V shed 5 bases and J shed 0 bases, with 11 bases lying between them. The CDR3 reads CASSVTETSGNTIYF. For the CDR3, the DNA is TGTGCCAGCAGTGTCACCGAGACCTCTGGAAACACCATATATTTT.

Points on this clonotype: Relative to the germline gene, one junction end is altered; a read error may explain this. V usage is TRBV7-6 and J usage is TRBJ2-2; 12 positions agree with TRBD2. Germline V lookup: CDR1 SGHVS, CDR2 FNYEAQ. CDR3 length: 15 amino acids. In DNA, the CDR3 is TGTGTCAGCAGCGGACTAGCGGGAAATACCGGGGAGCTGTTTTTT. Its translation: CVSSGLAGNTGELFF.

This rearrangement joins TRBV19 to TRBJ2-1; D possibly corresponds to TRBD1 (5 bases). This CDR3 is built from 14 residues. Germline-derived CDR1 and CDR2 are LNHDA and SQIVND (reference sequence). V was trimmed by 6 bases and J by 1 base, leaving 10 bases between them. CDR3 loop: CASRSRVSYNEQFF. CDR3 DNA: TGTGCCAGTAGATCCAGGGTTTCCTACAATGAGCAGTTCTTC.